This is a list of T cell receptor beta chains from one sample in a study of T-cell reconstitution after alpha-beta-depleted transplantation in children. TCRdb itself ran the PCR reads through MiXCR, one entry per CDR3 protein. The data contain about 240,000 distinct CDR3 sequences, around 12% of them seen just once; the ten biggest clones take up roughly 2.6%. The specimen was PBMCs from the stem cell graft donor, collected from the stem cell graft. Source of these receptors: a human donor who donated a stem cell graft to a child with acute lymphoblastic leukemia. The CDR3 runs from the conserved cysteine through the conserved F or W. D genes are given only for firm matches. Clone size is stated in some rows and not others, as once, few, many or a class when expanded.

size,J,V,D,DNA,CDR3
many,TRBJ1-1,TRBV5-1,.,TGCGCCAGCAGCTTGGACGCACGGGCGAACACTGAAGCTTTCTTT,CASSLDARANTEAFF
few,TRBJ1-6,TRBV9,TRBD1,TGTGCCAGCAGCTCTGACAGGGGAGGCATCTATAATTCACCCCTCCACTTT,CASSSDRGGIYNSPLHF
.,TRBJ1-5,TRBV30,TRBD1,TGTGCCTGGAGCGTTCACTTGACAGGGGGCGGCAATCAGCCCCAGCATTTT,CAWSVHLTGGGNQPQHF
few,TRBJ2-1,TRBV5-1,.,TGCGCCAGCAGCTCCGCCATCATCTACAGGGGAGGGGAGCGGTACAATGAGCAGTTCTTC,CASSSAIIYRGGERYNEQFF
many,TRBJ2-5,TRBV10-3,TRBD1,TGTGCCATCAGTGGACAGGGCCAAGAGACCCAGTACTTC,CAISGQGQETQYF
.,TRBJ2-7,TRBV29-1,.,TGCAGCGTGCGACAGATCTACGAGCAGTACTTC,CSVRQIYEQYF
many,TRBJ2-1,TRBV12-3/TRBV12-4,.,TGTGCCAGCAGTACCCCAGGTAATGAGCAGTTCTTC,CASSTPGNEQFF
.,TRBJ2-2,TRBV12-3/TRBV12-4,.,TGTGCCAGCAGTTCCGACCTCCTGAGAGACGGCGCCGCCGGGGAGCTGTTTTTT,CASSSDLLRDGAAGELFF
few,TRBJ1-4,TRBV6-2/TRBV6-3,.,TGTGCCAGCAGTGGCACGACGGAAAAACTGTTTTTT,CASSGTTEKLFF
many,TRBJ2-7,TRBV5-1,.,TGCGCCAGCAGCCCCACAAGGGGGACGAGCTCCTACGAGCAGTACTTC,CASSPTRGTSSYEQYF
many,TRBJ1-1,TRBV5-5,.,TGTGCCAGCAGCTCCGGTGGGAGTGAAGCTTTCTTT,CASSSGGSEAFF